This entry lists 18 T cell receptor beta chains sequenced from one sample in a study of cytomegalovirus exposure and HLA in healthy donors. TCRdb keeps only in-frame clones here, not all; method: immunoSEQ multiplex PCR. In the table there are 150,000 to 200,000 clones, around four fifths of which are singletons. Material for sequencing was PBMCs. These receptors were collected from a young man in good health and CMV-seropositive.

The chain's CDR3 is CATSRDGTSGYYEQYF. The CDR3 bases are TGTGCCACCAGCAGAGATGGCACTAGCGGCTACTACGAGCAGTACTTC. The V gene is TRBV15, the J gene TRBJ2-7, with 8 positions matching TRBD2. The CDR3 sequence is 16 residues long. The V segment lost 0 bases and the J segment 3 bases; nucleotides outside the gene matches: 7. Per germline, CDR1 LNHNV and CDR2 YYDKDF (reference sequence).

In its sample, this clone was seen once. The rearrangement links TRBV25-1 to TRBJ1-4; TRBD1 might be the D (6 bases). Germline V CDR1 and CDR2: MGHDK, SYGVNS. This CDR3 has 16 residues. Trimming stripped 6 bases from V and 4 bases from J, with 18 bases between. The chain's CDR3 is CASSAPWEGDNEKLFF. The DNA of the CDR3 is TGTGCCAGCAGCGCCCCCTGGGAGGGGGATAATGAAAAACTGTTTTTT.

The chain has TRBV11-2 and TRBJ1-1, with 7 bases lining up with TRBD1. The germline gives CDR1 SGHAT, CDR2 FQNNGV. This CDR3 region has 13 residues. With 4 bases clipped from V and 7 bases from J, the junction kept 6 bases outside the gene matches. As DNA, the CDR3 is TGTGCCAGCAGCTGGGACAGATCTTTTGAAGCTTTCTTT. This translates into CASSWDRSFEAFF.

This clone was detected ten times or more. The chain employs TRBV6-1 and TRBJ2-7; no clear D gene. This CDR3 spans 13 amino acids. Germline V gene lookup returns CDR1 MNHNS and CDR2 SASEGT. Trimming shortened V by 5 bases and J by 1 base, and 9 bases separated the two germline ends. The chain's CDR3 is CASSSVISYEQYF. CDR3 coding DNA: TGTGCCAGCAGTTCGGTCATTTCCTACGAGCAGTACTTC.

The chain couples TRBV7-9 to TRBJ1-2, with TRBD1 matching 8 bases. Germline CDR1 reads SEHNR; CDR2 reads FQNEAQ (reference sequence). V gave up 1 base and J gave up 6 bases; unmatched junction bases: 7. The CDR3 consists of 15 residues. CDR3 protein: CASSLGADRGDGYTF. The CDR3, as DNA: TGTGCCAGCAGCTTAGGCGCTGACAGGGGTGATGGCTACACCTTC.

The J gene is TRBJ1-2, the V gene TRBV7-2, with D maybe TRBD1 (5 bases). The V and J ends lost 7 bases and 6 bases respectively, with 9 bases between them. Per the germline V gene, CDR1 is SGHTA and CDR2 is FQGNSA. The CDR3 sequence is 11 residues long. The CDR3 region is CASTAGDGYTF. In nucleotides, the CDR3 is TGTGCCAGCACCGCGGGGGATGGCTACACCTTC.

The J gene is TRBJ2-7, the V gene TRBV9; the D is unclear. Germline lookup yields CDR1 SGDLS and CDR2 YYNGEE. Deletions cut 0 bases from V and 3 bases from J, with 7 bases between. The length of the CDR3 is 13 residues. The CDR3 DNA follows: TGTGCCAGCAGCGTAGGGGCTAACTACGAGCAGTACTTC. It translates to CASSVGANYEQYF.

The genes are TRBV28 and TRBJ2-7; tentative D call: TRBD1 (5 bases). Per germline, CDR1 MDHEN and CDR2 SYDVKM. This CDR3 is 11 amino acids long. The V end was cut by 7 bases, the J end by 3 bases, with 7 bases between. The CDR3 here is CASKDNYEQYF. The CDR3 DNA follows: TGTGCCAGCAAGGACAACTACGAGCAGTACTTC.

The chain is built from TRBV5-5 and TRBJ2-5, with 12 nucleotides matching TRBD2. The germline CDR1 and CDR2 sequences are SGHKS and YYEKEE (reference sequence). The junction had 1 base not matched to a gene; V was cut back by 1 base and J by 3 bases. This CDR3 is 15 amino acids long. This CDR3 reads CASSLPSGREETQYF. The CDR3 DNA is TGTGCCAGCAGCTTGCCTAGCGGGAGGGAAGAGACCCAGTACTTC.

The J gene is TRBJ1-2, the V gene TRBV6-5; a possible D gene is TRBD1 (5 bases). Germline loops: CDR1 MNHEY, CDR2 SVGAGI. The CDR3 totals 15 residues. V lost 5 bases to trimming and J lost 3 bases, with 16 bases between them. The CDR3 reads CASSKTGFQDYGYTF. The CDR3 nucleotides read TGTGCCAGCAGTAAAACAGGATTTCAAGACTATGGCTACACCTTC.

This clone showed up just a few times. V is TRBV4-1 and J is TRBJ1-5; tentatively, D is TRBD1 (5 bases). In germline, CDR1 is MGHRA, CDR2 YSYEKL. V lost 1 base, J lost 4 bases, and 14 bases lay in between. This CDR3 is built from 16 residues. The CDR3 region is CASSQGVGRANQPQHF. The CDR3, as DNA: TGCGCCAGCAGCCAAGGAGTAGGCAGGGCGAATCAGCCCCAGCATTTT.

This chain uses TRBV9 with TRBJ2-1, with 10 bases lining up with TRBD1. The CDR3 covers 14 residues. Germline V gene lookup returns CDR1 SGDLS and CDR2 YYNGEE. J gave up 9 bases and V 3 bases, and 6 bases lay outside the gene matches. CDR3 DNA: TGTGCCAGCAGCGGGGACAGGGGTGTAGGTGAGCAGTTCTTC. This encodes CASSGDRGVGEQFF.

The V call is TRBV30, the J call TRBJ2-7, with D perhaps matching TRBD2 (5 bases). V was cut by 0 bases and J by 1 base, with 10 bases left in between. This CDR3 has 14 residues. Per germline, CDR1 GTSNPN and CDR2 SVGIG (reference sequence). As DNA, the CDR3 is TGTGCCTGGAGTGTAACTCGGGGATCCTACGAGCAGTACTTC. Translating it yields CAWSVTRGSYEQYF.

The chain joins TRBV29-1 to TRBJ2-1, with TRBD2 identical over 8 bases. The germline V gene has CDR1 SQVTM and CDR2 ANQGSEA. The CDR3 consists of 15 residues. V lost 0 bases, J lost 10 bases, and 11 bases stayed unmatched. CDR3 region: CSVEDLGTSFREQFF. As DNA, the CDR3 is TGCAGCGTTGAAGATCTAGGGACTAGTTTTCGCGAGCAGTTCTTC.

Only a few counts were recorded for this clone. The rearrangement uses TRBV7-2 and TRBJ2-7, with D possibly matching TRBD2 (7 bases). The CDR3 contains 17 residues. Deletions cut 5 bases from V and 4 bases from J, with 24 bases between. Germline assignment: CDR1 SGHTA and CDR2 FQGNSA. In DNA form, the CDR3 reads TGTGCCAGCAGCCCATATGGGGGGGCGGGAATAAATTACGAGCAGTACTTC. Translating it yields CASSPYGGAGINYEQYF.

This clone was picked up a small number of times. The chain is built from TRBV20-1 and TRBJ1-1; D is unresolved. The V and J ends lost 5 bases and 9 bases respectively, with 4 bases between them. This CDR3 comprises 8 residues. From germline, CDR1 is DFQATT and CDR2 SNEGSKA (reference sequence). CDR3 nucleotide sequence: TGCAGTGCTTCCAAAGCTTTCTTT. This codes for CSASKAFF.

There are a few counts of this clone. This chain uses TRBV27 with TRBJ1-5; TRBD1 agrees at 9 bases. J was trimmed by 7 bases and V by 5 bases; bases with no gene match: 6. Germline values: CDR1 MNHEY, CDR2 SMNVEV (reference sequence). The CDR3 contains 14 residues. The CDR3: CASSEQGARQPQHF. In DNA, the CDR3 is TGTGCCAGCAGTGAACAGGGGGCTCGGCAGCCCCAGCATTTT.

The chain recombines TRBV28 with TRBJ1-5; TRBD1 agrees at 10 bases. The CDR3 loop spans 15 amino acids. Germline lookup yields CDR1 MDHEN and CDR2 SYDVKM. V was clipped by 6 bases and J by 2 bases; unmatched bases: 4. In DNA, the CDR3 is TGTGCCAGCAGCCGGGGGACAGGGGGCAATCAGCCCCAGCATTTT. Amino acids: CASSRGTGGNQPQHF. Together with reference TRBV28 and TRBJ1-5, the CDR3 gives the full variable domain: DVKVTQSSRYLVKRTGEKVFLECVQDMDHENMFWYRQDPGLGLRLIYFSYDVKMKEKGDIPEGYSVSREKKERFSLILESASTNQTSMYLCASSRGTGGNQPQHFGDGTRLSIL.